This TCR beta chain was identified during a study of cytomegalovirus exposure and HLA in healthy donors. Study-wide results and limits: Rarity characterized most TCR sequences, yet some public TCRs appeared in many donors. Subsequent analysis revealed that first-cohort TCR clusters tended to co-occur in the 90 to 150 validation repertoires.

Comment on this clone: Its antigen is still unknown.

Sequencing was performed with immunoSEQ multiplex PCR; in TCRdb, only in-frame clones are kept and a portion is missing. The table has 100,000 to 150,000 clones, around 90% seen once; the top ten hold 1.5% to 2.5%. Germline-derived CDR1 and CDR2 are MDHEN and SYDVKM. CDR3 length: 14 amino acids. V was pared by 4 bases and J by 2 bases, with 12 bases between. Sample: PBMCs. V usage is TRBV28 and J usage is TRBJ2-7; D possibly corresponds to TRBD2 (7 bases). This TCR came from a woman under 30 in good health and CMV-seronegative. In nucleotides, the CDR3 is TGTGCCAGCAGTTACAGGGAGGGCACCTACGAGCAGTACTTC. Translated: CASSYREGTYEQYF.